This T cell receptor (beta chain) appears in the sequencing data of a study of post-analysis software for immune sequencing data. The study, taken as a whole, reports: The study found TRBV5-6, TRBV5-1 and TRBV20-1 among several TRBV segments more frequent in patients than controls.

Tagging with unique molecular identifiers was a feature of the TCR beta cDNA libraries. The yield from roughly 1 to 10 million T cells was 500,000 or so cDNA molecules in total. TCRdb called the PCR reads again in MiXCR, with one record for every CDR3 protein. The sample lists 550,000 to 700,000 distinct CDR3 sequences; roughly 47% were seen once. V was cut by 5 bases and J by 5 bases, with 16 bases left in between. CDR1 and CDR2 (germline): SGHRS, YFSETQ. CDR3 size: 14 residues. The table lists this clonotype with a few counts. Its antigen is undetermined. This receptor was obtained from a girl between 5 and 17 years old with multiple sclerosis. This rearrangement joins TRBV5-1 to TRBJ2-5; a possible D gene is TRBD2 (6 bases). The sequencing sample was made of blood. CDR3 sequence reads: CASRQVGGLETQYF. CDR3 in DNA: TGCGCCAGCAGACAGGTTGGAGGGTTGGAGACCCAGTACTTC.